These 20 T cell receptor beta chains were sequenced from one sample in a study of post-analysis software for immune sequencing data. Study results and caveats: There were roughly 5 TRBV segments more frequent in patients than controls, and TRBV5-6, TRBV5-1 and TRBV20-1 were among them.

Unique-molecular-identifier-tagged TCR beta cDNA libraries were used. One entry per CDR3 protein, called by TCRdb with MiXCR from the PCR reads. The sample consists of some 690,000 distinct CDR3 sequences, just under 30% of them appearing once. No antigen has been identified for these receptors. Sample: blood. These receptors came from a girl between 10 and 17 years old with multiple sclerosis.

The J gene is TRBJ1-2, the V gene TRBV29-1; possible D gene TRBD1, 6 bases. This CDR3 has 16 amino acids. Trimming pared 3 bases from V and 8 bases from J, leaving 25 bases between. Germline CDR1 reads SQVTM; CDR2 reads ANQGSEA. CDR3 DNA: TGCAGCGTTGATCGGGTGACAGGTGGCCGCTCCGAGGGCTACACCTTC. Translation gives CSVDRVTGGRSEGYTF.

This clonotype has just a few counts. The chain uses TRBV29-1 and TRBJ2-3; TRBD2 might be the D (6 bases). This CDR3 contains 15 residues. V was trimmed by 7 bases and J by 1 base, leaving 18 bases between them. The germline CDR1 and CDR2 sequences are SQVTM and ANQGSEA. CDR3 DNA: TGCAGCGCCGGTCGATGGGGCGGGGGCACAGATACGCAGTATTTT. Its translation is CSAGRWGGGTDTQYF.

This rearrangement joins TRBV6-1 to TRBJ2-7; 10 nucleotides align to TRBD1. The CDR3 runs to 15 residues. V gave up 0 bases and J gave up 4 bases; unmatched junction bases: 3. The germline V gene encodes CDR1 MNHNS and CDR2 SASEGT. The DNA of the CDR3 is TGTGCCAGCAGTGAAGCTCCGGGACAGGGGTACGAGCAGTACTTC. Translated, it gives CASSEAPGQGYEQYF.

This clonotype has more than one count but fewer than ten. V and J are TRBV28 and TRBJ2-7; D not resolved. The CDR3 length is 14 residues. V shed 4 bases and J shed 3 bases, with 13 bases lying between them. Germline V lookup: CDR1 MDHEN, CDR2 SYDVKM. The CDR3 loop is CASSSWTGLYEQYF. The CDR3 nucleotides read TGTGCCAGCAGTTCCTGGACGGGTCTCTACGAGCAGTACTTC.

This clonotype was observed a few times. The chain recombines TRBV20-1 with TRBJ1-5; D uncertain. This CDR3 comprises 15 residues. Germline V gene sequence: CDR1 DFQATT, CDR2 SNEGSKA (reference sequence). The V end lost 0 bases, the J end lost 2 bases, and 11 bases lay between the germline ends. CDR3: CSARDNARGNQPQHF. As DNA, the CDR3 is TGCAGTGCTAGAGATAACGCGCGTGGCAATCAGCCCCAGCATTTT.

The chain recombines TRBV28 with TRBJ2-1; D tentatively fits TRBD1 or TRBD2 (6 bases each). There are 12 residues in the CDR3. CDR1 MDHEN and CDR2 SYDVKM come from the germline V gene. The V gene lost 3 bases and the J gene lost 15 bases, with 15 bases spanning the gap. Here the CDR3 reads CASSFQGGTRFF. CDR3 bases: TGTGCCAGCAGTTTCCAAGGGGGGACGCGGTTCTTC. Full variable domain (missing parts from reference TRBV28 and TRBJ2-1): DVKVTQSSRYLVKRTGEKVFLECVQDMDHENMFWYRQDPGLGLRLIYFSYDVKMKEKGDIPEGYSVSREKKERFSLILESASTNQTSMYLCASSFQGGTRFFGPGTRLTVL.

In this sample, this clonotype turned up a few times. A junction boundary mismatches the germline segment, possibly from a read error. This rearrangement joins TRBV3-1 to TRBJ2-1; 8 positions match TRBD2. CDR1 and CDR2 (germline): LGHDT, YNNKEL (reference sequence). The CDR3 runs 17 residues. The CDR3 spells CAGSQGTGRASGDEQFF. DNA of the CDR3: TGTGCCGGCAGCCAAGGCACCGGGAGGGCCTCTGGCGATGAGCAGTTCTTC.

V gene TRBV12-3 or TRBV12-4 combines with J gene TRBJ2-7, with TRBD1 as a possible D gene (6 bases). The CDR3 contains 16 residues. Trimming took 0 bases from V and 0 from J, leaving 12 bases between them. CDR3 DNA: TGTGCCAGCAGTTTAGCGGGTAGAGGGGGCTCCTACGAGCAGTACTTC. Translation gives CASSLAGRGGSYEQYF.

The rearrangement uses TRBV7-2 and TRBJ2-1; possibly TRBD2 for D (5 bases). Germline lookup yields CDR1 SGHTA and CDR2 FQGNSA. This CDR3 spans 15 amino acids. The V and J ends lost 7 bases and 2 bases respectively, with 15 bases between them. The CDR3, as DNA: TGTGCCAGCACCAAAGCGAGCGGACCCTACAATGAGCAGTTCTTC. Its protein product is CASTKASGPYNEQFF.

The J gene is TRBJ1-4, the V gene TRBV2; weak D call: TRBD1 (6 bases). The V gene's germline CDR1 is SNHLY and CDR2 FYNNEI. The CDR3 loop spans 15 amino acids. V was clipped by 2 bases and J by 8 bases, with 15 bases between them. In nucleotides, the CDR3 is TGTGCCAGCAGTGAAATCAGGGGCCTCTACGAAAAACTGTTTTTT. It encodes CASSEIRGLYEKLFF.

This chain connects TRBV18 to TRBJ2-1; D is undetermined. The V and J ends lost 8 bases and 5 bases respectively, with 13 bases between them. The CDR3 extends over 13 amino acids. Germline assignment: CDR1 KGHSH and CDR2 LQKENI. CDR3 coding DNA: TGTGCCAGCCGTAGGCTAGGAGACAATGAGCAGTTCTTC. It is translated as CASRRLGDNEQFF.

The CDR3: CASSRRGGQGSEETQFF. CDR3 DNA: TGTGCCAGCAGCCGGAGGGGGGGACAGGGGAGTGAAGAGACCCAGTTCTTC. The chain links TRBV7-8 to TRBJ2-1; 10 bases map to TRBD1. Trimming cost V 5 bases and J 13 bases; bases outside gene matches: 20. CDR1 is SGHVS, CDR2 FQNEAQ, per germline. This CDR3 comprises 17 residues.

V and J are TRBV5-1 and TRBJ2-1, with D unclear. Germline V CDR1 and CDR2: SGHRS, YFSETQ. Trimming took off 0 bases at V and 0 bases at J, with 13 bases between the two ends. This CDR3 comprises 17 residues. The CDR3 bases are TGCGCCAGCAGCTTGGGGGCAAACAGTGTCTCCTACAATGAGCAGTTCTTC. Encoded protein: CASSLGANSVSYNEQFF.

This chain joins TRBV7-2 and TRBJ2-5, with D unresolved. The CDR3 has 14 amino acids. Germline CDR1 and CDR2: SGHTA and FQGNSA. V lost 1 base and J 3 bases, leaving 9 bases between the germline ends. In nucleotides, the CDR3 is TGTGCCAGCAGCTTAGAAAAAAGGAAAGAGACCCAGTACTTC. It codes for CASSLEKRKETQYF.

This chain links TRBV3-1 with TRBJ2-5; D unclear. Trimming stripped 3 bases from V and 5 bases from J, with 22 bases between. There are 17 residues in the CDR3. Germline CDR1 and CDR2: LGHDT and YNNKEL (reference sequence). CDR3 nucleotides: TGTGCCAGCAGCCAGGCAAAAGGACGGGTCCGGATGGAGACCCAGTACTTC. This translates into CASSQAKGRVRMETQYF.

About this clonotype: Sequence at one end of the junction differs from germline and may be a read error. The chain uses TRBV24-1 and TRBJ2-1; D uncertain. Germline lookup yields CDR1 KGHDR and CDR2 SFDVKD. This CDR3 has 13 amino acids. Here the CDR3 reads CATSDPAYSEQFF. The CDR3 nucleotides read TGTGCCACCAGTGATCCGGCCTACAGTGAGCAGTTCTTC.

The gene calls are TRBV9 and TRBJ2-5, with 8 bases matching TRBD2. Unmatched junction bases numbered 9, after V lost 3 bases and J lost 5 bases. The CDR3 loop spans 15 amino acids. Germline-derived CDR1 and CDR2 are SGDLS and YYNGEE. CDR3 protein: CASSGIAGLGETQYF. For the CDR3, the DNA is TGTGCCAGCAGCGGAATAGCGGGACTGGGGGAGACCCAGTACTTC.

This clonotype was found a few times. The chain carries TRBV7-2 and TRBJ2-1; D is unclear. Trimming took 5 bases from V and 1 from J, leaving 12 bases between them. CDR1 SGHTA and CDR2 FQGNSA come from the germline V gene. The CDR3 is 15 amino acids. CDR3 amino acids: CASSPLPLSYNEQFF. The CDR3 DNA follows: TGTGCCAGCAGCCCCTTGCCCCTTTCCTACAATGAGCAGTTCTTC.

This clonotype was counted only a few times. The chain recombines TRBV7-8 with TRBJ2-5; a possible D gene is TRBD1 (6 bases). The CDR3 has 15 residues. Germline CDR1 SGHVS, CDR2 FQNEAQ. V lost 1 base to trimming and J lost 5 bases, with 14 bases between them. The CDR3 DNA follows: TGTGCCAGCAGCTTAGGCGTACAGGGCGAGGAGACCCAGTACTTC. It yields the protein CASSLGVQGEETQYF.

This clonotype was picked up many times. The chain couples TRBV24-1 to TRBJ2-7; D not certain. Trimming stripped 2 bases from V and 6 bases from J, with 4 bases between. CDR3 length equals 11 residues. Germline CDR1 and CDR2: KGHDR and SFDVKD. CDR3 DNA sequence: TGTGCCACCAGTGATTGGCGCGAGCAGTACTTC. It translates to CATSDWREQYF.